The 11 T cell receptor beta chains reported below all come from one sample, sequenced in a study of blood T cells in healthy people across ages. PCR was performed a second time for about 7 to 11 cycles using a sample-barcoded 5' primer and a J-beta primer mix. TCRdb fed the 5' RACE reads into MiXCR, producing one record per CDR3 protein. The repertoire holds roughly 700,000 distinct CDR3 sequences, 25% seen once, with around 9.2% in the top ten. In addition, the sample was reused for a study of T cells of mothers and their children.

The sequencing input was blood. These receptors came from a boy aged 5-17 years in good health.

This chain joins TRBV12-3 or TRBV12-4 and TRBJ2-2, with 11 bases aligning to TRBD1. The CDR3 sequence is 16 residues long. J gave up 5 bases and V 1 base, and 3 bases lay outside the gene matches. The DNA of the CDR3 is TGTGCCAGCAGTTTAGGGACAGGGGGCGCGACCGGGGAGCTGTTTTTT. It codes for CASSLGTGGATGELFF.

The CDR3 loop reads CASITADGADTQYF. CDR3 nucleotides: TGTGCCAGCATTACGGCCGACGGCGCAGATACGCAGTATTTT. The rearrangement uses TRBV2 and TRBJ2-3, with D uncertain. V was cut by 7 bases and J by 4 bases, with 15 bases left in between. This CDR3 contains 14 residues. Germline loops: CDR1 SNHLY, CDR2 FYNNEI.

The chain joins TRBV7-9 to TRBJ2-1; TRBD2 matches 7 bases. Trimming removed 8 bases from V and 3 bases from J; junction bases left unmatched: 13. The CDR3 consists of 16 residues. Germline V gene sequence: CDR1 SEHNR, CDR2 FQNEAQ (reference sequence). The DNA of the CDR3 is TGTGCCAGCCTAGGCTCTAGCGGACAAATCTACAATGAGCAGTTCTTC. Translated, it gives CASLGSSGQIYNEQFF.

To note about this clonotype: The conserved phenylalanine or tryptophan is not found at the CDR3 terminus, so this likely reflects a read error. This sequence joins TRBV9 and TRBJ2-5, with TRBD1 identical over 7 bases. CDR3 length equals 13 residues. Germline V gene data show CDR1 as SGDLS and CDR2 as YYNGEE. V lost 1 base and J lost 3; bases outside the gene matches: 0. In DNA form, the CDR3 reads TGTGCCAGCAGCGTACAGGGGGAAGAGACCCAGTACGTC. This gives the protein CASSVQGEETQYV.

The chain couples TRBV7-9 to TRBJ2-5; unclear D gene. Looked up from germline, CDR1 is SEHNR and CDR2 is FQNEAQ (reference sequence). This CDR3 contains 11 residues. V lost 5 bases and J 13 bases, leaving 14 bases between the germline ends. The CDR3 spells CASSQGSGTYF. As DNA, the CDR3 is TGTGCCAGCAGCCAAGGGTCCGGAACGTACTTC. Supplemented by reference TRBV7-9 and TRBJ2-5, the full variable domain reads DTGVSQNPRHKITKRGQNVTFRCDPISEHNRLYWYRQTLGQGPEFLTYFQNEAQLEKSRLLSDRFSAERPKGSFSTLEIQRTEQGDSAMYLCASSQGSGTYFGPGTRLLVL.

The rearrangement joins TRBV9 to TRBJ2-1; D gene unclear. With 2 bases removed from V and 5 bases from J, the gap between germline ends came to 14 bases. Germline CDR1 is SGDLS and CDR2 is YYNGEE. The CDR3 is 15 amino acids. CDR3 sequence (DNA): TGTGCCAGCAGCGTTCAATTTAACAGTCACAATGAGCAGTTCTTC. Translated, it gives CASSVQFNSHNEQFF.

The rearrangement links TRBV21-1 to TRBJ2-7. TRBV21-1 is a listed pseudogene. The CDR3 totals 15 residues. In DNA form, the CDR3 reads TGTGCCAGCAGCAAAGGGAGATCGGGGTCCTACGAGCAGTACTTC. Amino acids: CASSKGRSGSYEQYF.

The gene calls are TRBV20-1 and TRBJ2-7, with TRBD1 matching over 8 bases. J gave up 5 bases and V 1 base, and 10 bases lay outside the gene matches. Germline CDR1 reads DFQATT; CDR2 reads SNEGSKA (reference sequence). The CDR3 loop spans 15 amino acids. The CDR3 sequence is CSARGGVRGRDEQYF. In nucleotides, the CDR3 is TGCAGTGCTAGAGGGGGGGTCAGGGGGCGAGACGAGCAGTACTTC.

This clonotype has just a few counts. V gene TRBV6-5 combines with J gene TRBJ1-3; D is unclear. Trimming removed 4 bases from V and 4 bases from J, with 11 bases in between. The CDR3 runs to 14 residues. Germline V gene sequence: CDR1 MNHEY, CDR2 SVGAGI. The chain's CDR3 is CASSSPAHGNTIYF. Here the CDR3 DNA reads TGTGCCAGCAGTTCCCCGGCACACGGAAACACCATATATTTT.

This clonotype was found a few times. One end of the junction varies from germline; a read error may be responsible. The chain employs TRBV28 and TRBJ2-7, with TRBD1 as a possible D gene (6 bases). Germline V CDR1 and CDR2: MDHEN, SYDVKM. The CDR3 contains 14 residues. The CDR3 loop reads CAGSLPEQGYEQYF. The CDR3 DNA reads as TGTGCCGGCAGTTTACCAGAACAGGGCTACGAGCAGTACTTC.

This clonotype was seen a handful of times. The rearrangement links TRBV7-9 to TRBJ2-5, with 9 bases lining up with TRBD1. The closer fit of TRBJ2-7 to the DNA end suggests the J call may be wrong. The CDR3 contains 15 residues. Germline V gene lookup returns CDR1 SEHNR and CDR2 FQNEAQ (reference sequence). DNA for the CDR3: TGTGCCAGCAGCGCTGGACAGGGGCTCCTATACGAGCAGTACTTC. Protein: CASSAGQGLLYEQYF.